This T cell receptor beta chain derives from a study of T cells after yellow fever vaccination. Across the study: In the case of low-cell-number fractions, SMART-Seq v4 Ultra Low Input was used for preparation.

Study-wide results and limits: There was a small share of clonotypes that showed up in both the CD4 and CD8 compartments.

Trimming took 4 bases from V and 12 from J, leaving 20 bases between them. Germline-derived CDR1 and CDR2 are SGHDT and YYEEEE. The CDR3 runs 13 residues. For TCR, cDNA came from 5'RACE template switching, which added a universal primer site and UMIs. TCRdb fed the 5' RACE reads into MiXCR, producing one record per CDR3 protein. Of approximately 300,000 distinct CDR3 sequences listed, 6.5% to 8.5% are singletons. This clonotype was seen more than once but under ten times. The antigen is unknown. The receptor was isolated from a man younger than 35 who received the YFV17D yellow fever vaccine. The sequencing used PBMCs, collected roughly 46 days after the first yellow fever vaccination. The chain uses TRBV5-6 and TRBJ2-7; D perhaps matches TRBD1 (6 bases). CDR3 nucleotides: TGTGCCAGCAGCGCAAGGGACACTCCTTGGGCGTACTTC. Its translation: CASSARDTPWAYF.